The 20 T cell receptor beta chains listed next were all sequenced from one sample in a study of control samples from healthy donors and cancer patients. Produced via immunoSEQ multiplex PCR; TCRdb's table is partial and in-frame only. The data show 85,000 to 95,000 clones, about 87% seen once. The specimen sequenced was blood. The receptor source for this set is a woman between 65 and 79 years old in good health.

The rearrangement uses TRBV2 and TRBJ1-1; 9 nucleotides match TRBD1. The germline V gene encodes CDR1 SNHLY and CDR2 FYNNEI. The CDR3 contains 14 residues. With 6 bases clipped from V and 4 bases from J, the junction kept 6 bases outside the gene matches. CDR3: CASRSQGAPTEAFF. Here the CDR3 DNA reads TGTGCCAGCAGGTCACAGGGGGCGCCCACTGAAGCTTTCTTT. The whole variable domain, filled in from reference TRBV2 and TRBJ1-1, reads EPEVTQTPSHQVTQMGQEVILRCVPISNHLYFYWYRQILGQKVEFLVSFYNNEISEKSEIFDDQFSVERPDGSNFTLKIRSTKLEDSAMYFCASRSQGAPTEAFFGQGTRLTVV.

This clone occurred once. V usage is TRBV5-4 and J usage is TRBJ1-5; 7 bases line up with TRBD1. The CDR3 loop spans 14 amino acids. Germline V gives CDR1 SGHNT, CDR2 YYREEE (reference sequence). The V gene end was trimmed by 4 bases and the J gene end by 3 bases; junction bases not matched to a gene: 4. CDR3 in amino acids: CASSVQGYNQPQHF. CDR3 coding DNA: TGTGCCAGCAGCGTACAGGGGTACAATCAGCCCCAGCATTTT.

This clone was seen only once. This chain joins TRBV10-1 and TRBJ1-1, with unresolved D. The CDR3 is 13 amino acids. With 4 bases removed from V and 0 bases from J, the gap between germline ends came to 6 bases. Germline CDR1 reads WNHNN; CDR2 reads SYGVQD (reference sequence). The CDR3 is CASSVGLNTEAFF. The CDR3 DNA sequence: TGCGCCAGCAGTGTTGGCTTGAACACTGAAGCTTTCTTT.

This chain connects TRBV24-1 to TRBJ2-7; 8 bases fit TRBD2. The CDR3 is made up of 15 amino acids. The ends lost 2 bases at V and 6 bases at J; junction bases unmatched: 8. Germline-derived CDR1 and CDR2 are KGHDR and SFDVKD. The CDR3 reads CATSDYGTGGVEQYF. In DNA form, the CDR3 reads TGTGCCACCAGTGATTACGGGACGGGGGGGGTCGAGCAGTACTTC.

About this clone itself: Mismatch with germline at one junction end may stem from a read error. The J gene is TRBJ1-4, the V gene TRBV9, with TRBD1 matching 8 bases. The CDR3 sequence is 16 residues long. The germline CDR1 and CDR2 sequences are SGDLS and YYNGEE. The CDR3 here is CASSVAQGASNGKLFF. CDR3 sequence (DNA): TGTGCCAGCAGCGTTGCCCAGGGGGCGTCTAATGGAAAACTGTTTTTT.

The chain carries TRBV5-4 and TRBJ1-6; TRBD1 is a possible D gene (5 bases). V was pared by 6 bases and J by 7 bases, with 14 bases between. The CDR3 is 14 amino acids. Germline V lookup: CDR1 SGHNT, CDR2 YYREEE (reference sequence). CDR3 sequence (DNA): TGTGCCAGCACGGTCGGGACTGAGAATTCACCCCTCCACTTT. It codes for CASTVGTENSPLHF. Full variable domain (rest looked up from reference TRBV5-4 and TRBJ1-6): ETGVTQSPTHLIKTRGQQVTLRCSSQSGHNTVSWYQQALGQGPQFIFQYYREEENGRGNFPPRFSGLQFPNYSSELNVNALELDDSALYLCASTVGTENSPLHFGNGTRLTVT.

The V and J genes are TRBV6-6 and TRBJ1-5, with D maybe TRBD1 (5 bases). This CDR3 is 15 amino acids long. Trimming left V 5 bases short and J 0 bases short, with 11 bases between. Germline V gene lookup returns CDR1 MNHNY and CDR2 SVGAGI (reference sequence). The CDR3, as DNA: TGTGCCAGCAGTCGACAGTCCGATAGCAATCAGCCCCAGCATTTT. Amino acids: CASSRQSDSNQPQHF.

J is TRBJ1-3 and V is TRBV18, with a tentative D call TRBD1 (6 bases). V was cut by 2 bases and J by 1 base, with 27 bases left in between. This CDR3 contains 21 residues. Germline lookup yields CDR1 KGHSH and CDR2 LQKENI. The CDR3 DNA follows: TGTGCCAGCTCACCATCTGATCGAGGGGGGATCAAAAGTCAATCTGGAAACACCATATATTTT. Protein sequence: CASSPSDRGGIKSQSGNTIYF.

V is TRBV7-2 and J is TRBJ1-4; TRBD1 might be the D (6 bases). Between the trimmed V and J ends, which lost 5 bases and 7 bases, there was a span of 17 bases. Germline values: CDR1 SGHTA, CDR2 FQGNSA. This CDR3 spans 15 amino acids. The DNA of the CDR3 is TGTGCCAGCAGCCCGATTGGGGGGCCAGGTGAAAAACTGTTTTTT. Translated, it gives CASSPIGGPGEKLFF.

The rearrangement joins TRBV27 to TRBJ2-3, with 9 bases that match TRBD2. V was clipped by 2 bases and J by 2 bases; unmatched bases: 5. Germline CDR1 reads MNHEY; CDR2 reads SMNVEV (reference sequence). This CDR3 comprises 16 residues. In nucleotides, the CDR3 is TGTGCCAGCAGTTTAGGGACTAGCCGTAACACAGATACGCAGTATTTT. Its protein product is CASSLGTSRNTDTQYF.

The chain combines TRBV9 with TRBJ2-3, with D tentatively TRBD1 or TRBD2 (7 bases each). With 2 bases removed from V and 1 base from J, the gap between germline ends came to 14 bases. Germline V lookup: CDR1 SGDLS, CDR2 YYNGEE. The CDR3 consists of 16 residues. DNA of the CDR3: TGTGCCAGCAGCGTCCCCAGGGGGGGAGGCACAGATACGCAGTATTTT. Translation: CASSVPRGGGTDTQYF.

The V gene is TRBV5-4, the J gene TRBJ1-2; D gene unclear. Looked up from germline, CDR1 is SGHNT and CDR2 is YYREEE (reference sequence). CDR3 length equals 15 residues. Trimming took off 0 bases at V and 6 bases at J, with 15 bases between the two ends. CDR3 coding DNA: TGTGCCAGCAGCTTGGCCAATAGAGTAAAAGATGGCTACACCTTC. Residues: CASSLANRVKDGYTF.

The chain links TRBV18 to TRBJ2-7; D call uncertain. There are 13 residues in the CDR3. The V gene lost 2 bases and the J gene lost 6 bases, with 11 bases spanning the gap. Germline V gene lookup returns CDR1 KGHSH and CDR2 LQKENI. CDR3 loop: CASSPGNTGEQYF. The CDR3 nucleotides read TGTGCCAGCTCACCAGGGAATACCGGCGAGCAGTACTTC.

The chain links TRBV5-4 to TRBJ2-2, with D perhaps matching TRBD1 or TRBD2 (6 bases each). V was clipped by 1 base and J by 4 bases, with 14 bases between them. The CDR3 has 16 amino acids. Looked up from germline, CDR1 is SGHNT and CDR2 is YYREEE (reference sequence). The CDR3 protein is CASSLRAGGGTGELFF. The DNA for the CDR3 is TGTGCCAGCAGCTTGAGGGCCGGGGGCGGCACCGGGGAGCTGTTTTTT.

The chain has TRBV5-8 and TRBJ1-1; maybe TRBD1 (6 bases). The CDR3 length is 15 residues. Germline-derived CDR1 and CDR2 are SGHTS and YDEGEE. Trimming pared 4 bases from V and 0 bases from J, leaving 13 bases between. The CDR3 DNA reads TGTGCCAGCAGCGGGGGAGGGGGGCTGAACACTGAAGCTTTCTTT. Residues: CASSGGGGLNTEAFF.

J is TRBJ2-5 and V is TRBV2; 9 bases are shared with TRBD2. With 6 bases clipped from V and 1 base from J, the junction kept 6 bases outside the gene matches. From germline, CDR1 is SNHLY and CDR2 FYNNEI. This CDR3 spans 15 amino acids. The CDR3 loop reads CASSRASGVQETQYF. The CDR3 region has the DNA TGTGCCAGCAGCAGAGCTAGCGGGGTCCAAGAGACCCAGTACTTC.

The chain links TRBV5-1 to TRBJ1-4; D gene uncertain. Germline V gives CDR1 SGHRS, CDR2 YFSETQ. V lost 0 bases and J lost 2, with 5 bases in between. This CDR3 is 14 amino acids long. CDR3 sequence (DNA): TGCGCCAGCAGCTTGGGCAGGACTAATGAAAAACTGTTTTTT. It translates to CASSLGRTNEKLFF.

The gene calls are TRBV5-1 and TRBJ1-2, with 8 bases fitting TRBD1. The V gene's germline CDR1 is SGHRS and CDR2 YFSETQ. Germline trimming cut 0 bases from V and 0 bases from J; bases unmatched to any gene: 7. This CDR3 region has 17 residues. CDR3 DNA: TGCGCCAGCAGCTTGGCCCCCTCGACAGGGGCTAACTATGGCTACACCTTC. Its protein is CASSLAPSTGANYGYTF.

This rearrangement joins TRBV10-3 to TRBJ2-3; unclear D gene. Trimming took 6 bases from V and 2 from J, leaving 9 bases between them. The CDR3 is made up of 13 amino acids. CDR1 is ENHRY and CDR2 is SYGVKD in the germline V gene. CDR3 loop: CAIRTRSTDTQYF. In nucleotides, the CDR3 is TGTGCCATCAGGACCCGTTCCACAGATACGCAGTATTTT.

This chain links TRBV7-9 with TRBJ1-2, with D possibly being TRBD1 (5 bases). Germline V gene lookup returns CDR1 SEHNR and CDR2 FQNEAQ (reference sequence). The CDR3 totals 14 residues. The V and J ends lost 5 bases and 8 bases respectively, with 18 bases between them. The CDR3 spells CASSDSVAGKGYTF. The CDR3 region has the DNA TGTGCCAGCAGCGACTCGGTGGCAGGGAAAGGCTACACCTTC.